This entry lists 9 T cell receptor beta chains sequenced from one sample in a study of CD8+CD57+ T cells in acquired aplastic anemia. Whoever was chosen for sequencing had shown CD8+CD57+ cell expansion by flow cytometry. CDR3 and TCR beta VDJ profiling relied on a genomic DNA template. TCRdb used MiXCR to reprocess the reads, holding one entry per CDR3 protein. The sample has about 470,000 distinct CDR3 sequences, around 32% seen once. Sequenced: sorted CD4+, CD8+, or CD8+CD57+ T cells (not recorded which) from PBMCs. The receptors come from a human donor with aplastic anemia.

This clonotype turned up a few times. The chain uses TRBV5-6 and TRBJ1-2; D is perhaps TRBD1 (6 bases). Germline CDR1 and CDR2: SGHDT and YYEEEE. The CDR3 runs 16 residues. V was cut by 4 bases and J by 1 base, with 17 bases left in between. In DNA, the CDR3 is TGTGCCAGCAGCCCCGATGGGAGGGGGGTTAACTATGGCTACACCTTC. Its protein product is CASSPDGRGVNYGYTF.

In this sample, this clonotype turned up many times. This chain connects TRBV20-1 to TRBJ1-2; 8 bases agree with TRBD1. V lost 4 bases to trimming and J lost 6 bases; unmatched junction nucleotides: 16. There are 16 residues in the CDR3. CDR1 and CDR2 from the germline V gene are DFQATT and SNEGSKA (reference sequence). DNA for the CDR3: TGCAGTGCTACTTTTTCCGAGGCGGACAGGGCAAATGGCTACACCTTC. Encoded protein: CSATFSEADRANGYTF.

This clonotype was recorded many times. The chain employs TRBV10-3 and TRBJ1-1, with TRBD1 identical over 7 bases. This CDR3 spans 13 amino acids. V lost 10 bases, J lost 1 base, and 6 bases stayed unmatched. Germline V gene sequence: CDR1 ENHRY, CDR2 SYGVKD. The CDR3 loop is CARRQGGNTEAFF. Here the CDR3 DNA reads TGTGCCAGACGACAGGGAGGGAACACTGAAGCTTTCTTT.

The V call is TRBV19, the J call TRBJ1-1; TRBD1 might be the D (6 bases). The CDR3 extends over 14 amino acids. V was trimmed by 1 base and J by 5 bases, leaving 11 bases between them. Germline CDR1 reads LNHDA; CDR2 reads SQIVND (reference sequence). The CDR3 nucleotides are TGTGCCAGTAGTATAGGGGGGGCATGGACTGAAGCTTTCTTT. Translation: CASSIGGAWTEAFF.

This clonotype was counted between two and nine times. The rearrangement links TRBV6-1 to TRBJ1-5; 9 bases match TRBD1. The germline CDR1 and CDR2 sequences are MNHNS and SASEGT. The trim removed 5 bases at V and 3 bases at J, leaving 5 bases unmatched. The CDR3 is 15 amino acids. CDR3: CASSPRTGVNQPQHF. The CDR3 DNA follows: TGTGCCAGCAGTCCAAGGACAGGGGTCAATCAGCCCCAGCATTTT.

With regard to this clonotype: This may arise from a read error, as a much more abundant clone is one base away. The chain links TRBV9 to TRBJ1-2; tentative D call: TRBD1 (5 bases). The CDR3 totals 15 residues. The germline CDR1 and CDR2 sequences are SGDLS and YYNGEE. V was cut by 3 bases and J by 3 bases, with 15 bases left in between. Written as DNA, the CDR3 is TGTGCCAGCAGCGCCCACAGGTCTGCAGACTATGGCTACACCTTC. This sequence encodes CASSAHRSADYGYTF.

This clonotype has just a few counts. The chain links TRBV28 to TRBJ2-7, with no clear D. CDR1 is MDHEN, CDR2 SYDVKM, per germline. V shed 4 bases and J shed 12 bases, with 13 bases lying between them. This CDR3 has 11 residues. The CDR3 DNA sequence: TGTGCCAGCAGTTCCGGACCGGGTATGTACTTC. This translates into CASSSGPGMYF.

With regard to this clonotype: The missing conserved phenylalanine or tryptophan at the end of this CDR3 makes a read error likely. The J gene is TRBJ1-1, the V gene TRBV16; 7 nucleotides line up with TRBD1. CDR3 size: 13 residues. CDR1 is KGHSY, CDR2 FQNENV, per germline. CDR3 nucleotide sequence: TGCGCCAGCAATTACAGGGGGAACACTGAAGCTTTCCTT. Its protein product is CASNYRGNTEAFL.

This clonotype was seen only a few times. The rearrangement links TRBV6-1 to TRBJ1-3; TRBD1 might be the D (5 bases). Trimming took 5 bases from V and 7 from J, leaving 15 bases between them. CDR3 size: 14 residues. Germline loops: CDR1 MNHNS, CDR2 SASEGT. CDR3: CASSPSGSGNTIYF. CDR3 coding DNA: TGTGCCAGCAGTCCCTCAGGGAGCGGGAACACCATATATTTT.